This T cell receptor beta chain is drawn from a study of vaccination and CD4 T cells after COVID-19. CDR1 and CDR2 from the germline V gene are DFQATT and SNEGSKA (reference sequence). CDR3 length: 14 amino acids. V was pared by 1 base and J by 6 bases, with 14 bases between. Treatment indicated: approximately nine-day PBMC culture with coronavirus spike peptide pools or control peptides (ViraFEST assay). A note on this clonotype: No antigen is known for it.

Sequenced with the Oncomine TCR Beta short-read assay was DNA taken from cultured CD4+ T cells. TCRdb reprocessed the PCR reads with MiXCR, giving one entry per CDR3 protein. Of approximately 12,000 distinct CDR3 sequences listed, less than 80% are singletons. The TCR was taken from a human donor who had recovered from COVID-19. The V and J genes are TRBV20-1 and TRBJ2-3; D not resolved. The sample consisted of CD4+ T cells from blood, cultured in vitro. Here the CDR3 DNA reads TGCAGTGCTAGAGGCCCCTTTCGGTTGGATACGCAGTATTTT. Translated: CSARGPFRLDTQYF.